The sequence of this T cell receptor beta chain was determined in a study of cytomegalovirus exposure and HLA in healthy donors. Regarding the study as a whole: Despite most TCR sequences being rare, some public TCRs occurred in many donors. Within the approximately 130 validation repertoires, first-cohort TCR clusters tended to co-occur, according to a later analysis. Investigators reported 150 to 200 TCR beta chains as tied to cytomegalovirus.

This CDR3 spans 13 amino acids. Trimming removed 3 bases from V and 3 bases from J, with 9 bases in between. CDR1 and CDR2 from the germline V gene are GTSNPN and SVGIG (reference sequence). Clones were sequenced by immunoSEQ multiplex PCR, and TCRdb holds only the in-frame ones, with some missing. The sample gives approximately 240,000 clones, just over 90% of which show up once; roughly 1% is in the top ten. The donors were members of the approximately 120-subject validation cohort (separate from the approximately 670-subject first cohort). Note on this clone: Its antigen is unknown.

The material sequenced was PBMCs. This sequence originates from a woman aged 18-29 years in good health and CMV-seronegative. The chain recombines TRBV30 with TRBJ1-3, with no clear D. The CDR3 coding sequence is TGTGCCTGGAGCGCCGGACTTGGAAACACCATATATTTT. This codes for CAWSAGLGNTIYF.